This TCR beta chain was found in a study of radiation and T cells in renal cell carcinoma. Trimming removed 4 bases from V and 2 bases from J, with 8 bases in between. This CDR3 is built from 13 residues. From germline, CDR1 is WNHNN and CDR2 SYGVQD (reference sequence). Study-level results: Baseline intratumoral clonotype presence is unknown without pretreatment biopsies. Top tumor clonotypes rose in blood 2 weeks post-radiation, then contracted.

This clone showed up just once. The antigen remains undetermined. Produced via immunoSEQ multiplex PCR; TCRdb's table is partial and in-frame only. The table shows approximately 120,000 clones, with roughly four fifths occurring only once. Time point denoted: blood 2 weeks post-SBRT. Sample treatment: 15 Gy SBRT to primary tumor, nephrectomy 4 weeks later. The specimen comprised blood, sampled from a patient whose treatment included radiotherapy and nephrectomy. The sequence was obtained from a man aged 50 or older with renal cell carcinoma. The rearrangement links TRBV10-1 to TRBJ2-5, with a weak D call TRBD2 (6 bases). CDR3 sequence: CASSGDWQETQYF. CDR3 nucleotide sequence: TGCGCCAGCAGTGGGGACTGGCAAGAGACCCAGTACTTC.